This T cell receptor beta chain is drawn from a study of T cells in Graves' hyperthyroidism and ophthalmopathy. CDR3 length: 14 residues. The germline gives CDR1 SGHVS, CDR2 FNYEAQ. Unmatched junction bases numbered 5, after V lost 5 bases and J lost 6 bases. This clonotype was counted between two and nine times. The source material, RNA transcripts, was used to amplify TCR beta CDR3 regions. TCR CDR3 regions were first amplified by RT-PCR with HTBI primers. TCRdb itself ran the multiplex PCR reads through MiXCR, one entry per CDR3 protein. The repertoire includes some 550,000 distinct CDR3 sequences, approximately 15% of them detected once, and around 3.3% sits in the top ten.

Sequencing was carried out using blood. The chain couples TRBV7-6 to TRBJ2-7; 12 bases map to TRBD1. The clonotype originates from a woman aged 40 to 50 with Graves' ophthalmopathy. DNA for the CDR3: TGTGCCAGCAGCCGGGGACAGGGGGCGACCGAGCAGTACTTC. Encoded protein: CASSRGQGATEQYF. The variable domain in full, with the rest retrieved from reference TRBV7-6 and TRBJ2-7, is GAGVSQSPRYKVTKRGQDVALRCDPISGHVSLYWYRQALGQGPEFLTYFNYEAQQDKSGLPNDRFSAERPEGSISTLTIQRTEQRDSAMYRCASSRGQGATEQYFGPGTRLTVT.